Below are 10 T cell receptor beta chains sequenced from a single sample in a study of regulatory T cells in long-lasting Graves disease. Libraries of TCR beta came from iRepertoire HTBI primers plus Arm-PCR of CDR3 regions. TCRdb independently ran MiXCR on the multiplex PCR reads; one entry per CDR3 protein. Here the sample spans about 560,000 distinct CDR3 sequences, approximately 16% being singletons. The time point was: newly diagnosed GD, antithyroid drugs for less than 3 months. PBMC-extracted RNA yielded the TCR library. The data also belong to a second study, concerning T cells in Graves' hyperthyroidism and ophthalmopathy.

Sequencing was performed on peripheral blood mononuclear cells (PBMCs), taken at new diagnosis, from a patient treated with antithyroid drugs. These receptor sequences come from a young man with Graves disease.

This clonotype was detected many times. This chain uses TRBV6-5 with TRBJ2-7; 8 positions match TRBD1. J lost 2 bases, V lost 0 bases, and 3 bases had no gene match. The CDR3 covers 15 residues. Germline values: CDR1 MNHEY, CDR2 SVGAGI. DNA for the CDR3: TGTGCCAGCAGTTACTCGGACAGGGCGGCCTACGAGCAGTACTTC. Its translation is CASSYSDRAAYEQYF.

This clonotype was picked up many times. This chain connects TRBV5-1 to TRBJ2-1; D is perhaps TRBD2 (5 bases). Germline loops: CDR1 SGHRS, CDR2 YFSETQ. V was cut by 3 bases and J by 6 bases, with 13 bases left in between. The CDR3 spans 14 residues. The CDR3 here is CASSYGGQANEQFF. The CDR3 region has the DNA TGCGCCAGCAGCTACGGAGGCCAGGCCAATGAGCAGTTCTTC. Full variable domain (remainder filled in from reference TRBV5-1 and TRBJ2-1): KAGVTQTPRYLIKTRGQQVTLSCSPISGHRSVSWYQQTPGQGLQFLFEYFSETQRNKGNFPGRFSGRQFSNSRSEMNVSTLELGDSALYLCASSYGGQANEQFFGPGTRLTVL.

This clonotype was seen only a few times. V usage is TRBV7-6 and J usage is TRBJ2-1; no firm D call. This CDR3 comprises 14 residues. The germline V and J ends were trimmed by 1 base and 3 bases, with 7 bases remaining between them. Germline CDR1 reads SGHVS; CDR2 reads FNYEAQ. The CDR3, as DNA: TGTGCCAGCAGCTTAGGGGCAGACTACAATGAGCAGTTCTTC. This gives the protein CASSLGADYNEQFF.

This clonotype was detected many times. The V gene is TRBV6-5, the J gene TRBJ2-7, with unresolved D. The CDR3 sequence is 15 residues long. Germline V gene lookup returns CDR1 MNHEY and CDR2 SVGAGI. V gave up 0 bases and J gave up 5 bases, with 14 bases separating them. CDR3 DNA sequence: TGTGCCAGCAGTTACTCTAGGAAGGATCTCCACGAGCAGTACTTC. This gives the protein CASSYSRKDLHEQYF.

There are many counts of this clonotype. Germline and junction disagree at one end, which may indicate a read error. V usage is TRBV7-7 and J usage is TRBJ2-5; a possible D gene is TRBD2 (6 bases). Germline lookup yields CDR1 SSHAT and CDR2 FNYEAQ (reference sequence). CDR3 length equals 14 residues. CDR3 protein: CASSSGTARAVQYF. The CDR3 nucleotides read TGTGCTAGCAGCTCTGGGACTGCGCGCGCAGTCCAGTACTTC.

This clonotype was recorded many times. The J gene is TRBJ2-1, the V gene TRBV24-1; TRBD1 aligns across 12 bases. The CDR3 has 15 amino acids. Looked up from germline, CDR1 is KGHDR and CDR2 is SFDVKD. With V trimmed by 4 bases and J by 5 bases, 2 bases remained unmatched. CDR3 coding DNA: TGTGCCACCAGTGAGGGACAGGGGGCGAACAATGAGCAGTTCTTC. Its translation is CATSEGQGANNEQFF.

This clonotype was counted at least ten times. CDR3 coding DNA: TGTGCCAGCAGCCAAGTCCGGCAGTTTCAAGAGACCCAGTACTTC. Translated: CASSQVRQFQETQYF. The chain uses TRBV3-1 and TRBJ2-5; D gene ambiguous. Germline CDR1 LGHDT, CDR2 YNNKEL (reference sequence). Trimming removed 1 base from V and 2 bases from J, with 11 bases in between. This CDR3 is 15 amino acids long.

This clonotype showed up many times. V is TRBV5-1 and J is TRBJ2-3; D uncertain. V was pared by 3 bases and J by 2 bases, with 13 bases between. The germline CDR1 and CDR2 sequences are SGHRS and YFSETQ. The CDR3 has 15 residues. This chain's CDR3 is CASSWVGSNTDTQYF. The CDR3 coding sequence is TGCGCCAGCAGCTGGGTCGGCTCGAACACAGATACGCAGTATTTT.

This clonotype showed up many times. The V and J genes are TRBV5-1 and TRBJ2-7; 11 bases are shared with TRBD1. J gave up 3 bases and V 5 bases, and 4 bases lay outside the gene matches. The CDR3 runs to 14 residues. The germline CDR1 and CDR2 sequences are SGHRS and YFSETQ. The CDR3 DNA follows: TGCGCCAGCAGGCACGGGACAGGGGGCTACGAGCAGTACTTC. Translating it yields CASRHGTGGYEQYF.

In regard to this clonotype: This sequence may be a read error, since a much larger clone differs from it by one base. The chain has TRBV25-1 and TRBJ2-7; 7 bases fit TRBD1. Germline V gene lookup returns CDR1 MGHDK and CDR2 SYGVNS. This CDR3 has 16 amino acids. Unmatched junction bases numbered 12, after V lost 4 bases and J lost 3 bases. The CDR3 nucleotides read TGTGCCAGCAGTGCGCGAGGGACAGAAGATGACTACGAGCAGTACTTC. As protein: CASSARGTEDDYEQYF.